The text below deals with one T cell receptor beta chain. The sample originates from a study of blood T cell repertoires in COVID-19. Study summary: The cDNA or gDNA used as material had been derived from T cells, B-cell-depleted T cells, or PBMCs.

The method was immunoSEQ multiplex PCR; TCRdb's version includes in-frame clones alone and lacks a portion of them. The data hold around 280,000 clones, with roughly 89% observed a single time. The germline V gene encodes CDR1 PRHDT and CDR2 FYEKMQ (reference sequence). The CDR3 runs 16 residues. Trimming at V came to 4 bases and at J to 7 bases, leaving 11 bases not matched to a gene. Those who participated ranged in age from roughly 18 to 90 years and resided in 20 to 25 US areas. The sample comprised PBMCs or T cells enriched from blood (not recorded which). The sequence came from a woman aged 40 to 50 who had recovered from COVID-19. This sequence joins TRBV13 and TRBJ1-3, with 9 nucleotides matching TRBD1. This CDR3 reads CASSSHRDRVKNTIYF. DNA for the CDR3: TGTGCCAGCAGCTCGCACCGGGACAGGGTTAAGAACACCATATATTTT.